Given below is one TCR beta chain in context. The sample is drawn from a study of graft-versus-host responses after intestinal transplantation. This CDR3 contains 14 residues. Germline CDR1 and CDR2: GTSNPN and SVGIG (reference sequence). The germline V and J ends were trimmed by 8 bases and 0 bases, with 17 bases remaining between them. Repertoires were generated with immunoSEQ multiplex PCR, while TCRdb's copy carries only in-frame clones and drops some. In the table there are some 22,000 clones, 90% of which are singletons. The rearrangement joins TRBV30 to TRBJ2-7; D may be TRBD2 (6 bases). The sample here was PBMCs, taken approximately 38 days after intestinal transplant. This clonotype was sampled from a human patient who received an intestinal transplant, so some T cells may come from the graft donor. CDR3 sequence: CATGPGTHSYEQYF. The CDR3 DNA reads TGTGCCACCGGCCCCGGGACTCACTCCTACGAGCAGTACTTC.